This T cell receptor beta chain was profiled in a study of blood T cell repertoires in COVID-19. Looking at the study overall: From the United States, Italy and Spain came samples of acute and convalescent COVID-19. Nucleic acid was either cDNA or gDNA, and it came from T cells, B-cell-depleted T cells, or PBMCs.

As handled by the study authors: Nucleated cell number was recorded as an estimate derived from reference gene primer amplification. TCRdb's copy holds only in-frame clones and misses some; the assay was immunoSEQ multiplex PCR. V and J calls and clone size are those listed in that table; D and trimming were worked out from the DNA. The profile covers some 96,000 clones, with around four fifths appearing a single time and roughly 13% taken by the ten largest. V shed 3 bases, J shed 2 bases, and the junction held 6 bases outside the gene matches. The germline V gene has CDR1 DFQATT and CDR2 SNEGSKA (reference sequence). This CDR3 comprises 14 residues.

Sequencing was done on a sample of peripheral blood. This clonotype was sampled from a man in his forties or fifties with active or convalescent COVID-19. The chain has TRBV20-1 and TRBJ2-5; TRBD1 aligns across 7 bases. The CDR3 loop is CSASDGTAQETQYF. In DNA form, the CDR3 reads TGCAGTGCTAGTGATGGGACAGCTCAAGAGACCCAGTACTTC.